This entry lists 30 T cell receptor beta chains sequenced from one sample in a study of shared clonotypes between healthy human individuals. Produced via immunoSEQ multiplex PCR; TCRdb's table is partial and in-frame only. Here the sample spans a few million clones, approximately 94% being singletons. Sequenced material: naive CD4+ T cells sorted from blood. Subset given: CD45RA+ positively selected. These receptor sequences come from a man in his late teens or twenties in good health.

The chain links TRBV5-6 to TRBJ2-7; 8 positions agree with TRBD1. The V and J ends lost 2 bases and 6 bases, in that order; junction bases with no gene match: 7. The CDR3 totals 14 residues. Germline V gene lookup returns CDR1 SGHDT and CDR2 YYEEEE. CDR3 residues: CASSFRTGTGEQYF. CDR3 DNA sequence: TGTGCCAGCAGCTTCAGGACAGGGACGGGCGAGCAGTACTTC.

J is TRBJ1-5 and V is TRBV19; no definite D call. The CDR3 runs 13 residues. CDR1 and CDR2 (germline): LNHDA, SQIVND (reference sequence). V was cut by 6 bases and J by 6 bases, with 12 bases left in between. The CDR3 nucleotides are TGTGCCAGTAGGCCAAGCCTCGCTCAGCCCCAGCATTTT. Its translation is CASRPSLAQPQHF.

The CDR3 protein is CAWSPRLSSGETQYF. CDR3 coding DNA: TGTGCCTGGAGTCCCCGACTCTCTTCGGGGGAGACCCAGTACTTC. J is TRBJ2-5 and V is TRBV30; TRBD2 is a possible D gene (5 bases). V gave up 2 bases and J gave up 5 bases, with 18 bases separating them. The germline CDR1 and CDR2 sequences are GTSNPN and SVGIG (reference sequence). This CDR3 is built from 15 residues.

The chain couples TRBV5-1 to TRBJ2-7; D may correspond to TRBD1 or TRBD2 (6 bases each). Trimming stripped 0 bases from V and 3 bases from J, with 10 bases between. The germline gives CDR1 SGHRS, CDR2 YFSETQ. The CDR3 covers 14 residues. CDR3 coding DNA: TGCGCCAGCAGCTTGGAGAGGGGGGTCTACGAGCAGTACTTC. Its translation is CASSLERGVYEQYF.

The CDR3, as DNA: TGTGCCAGCAGCCCCCCGGGTGGGGGGGGGAATGAGCAGTTCTTC. It yields the protein CASSPPGGGGNEQFF. The chain carries TRBV5-4 and TRBJ2-1; TRBD2 matches at 7 bases. V shed 4 bases and J 7 bases; nucleotides not matched to a gene: 11. This CDR3 has 15 residues. Germline V gene lookup returns CDR1 SGHNT and CDR2 YYREEE (reference sequence). Based on the CDR3 plus reference TRBV5-4 and TRBJ2-1, the full variable domain is ETGVTQSPTHLIKTRGQQVTLRCSSQSGHNTVSWYQQALGQGPQFIFQYYREEENGRGNFPPRFSGLQFPNYSSELNVNALELDDSALYLCASSPPGGGGNEQFFGPGTRLTVL.

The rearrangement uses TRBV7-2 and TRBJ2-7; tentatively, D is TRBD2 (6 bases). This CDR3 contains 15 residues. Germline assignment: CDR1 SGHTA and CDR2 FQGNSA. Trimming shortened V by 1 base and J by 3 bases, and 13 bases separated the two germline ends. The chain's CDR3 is CASSLGTSRVYEQYF. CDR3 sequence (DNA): TGTGCCAGCAGCTTAGGCACTAGCAGGGTCTACGAGCAGTACTTC.

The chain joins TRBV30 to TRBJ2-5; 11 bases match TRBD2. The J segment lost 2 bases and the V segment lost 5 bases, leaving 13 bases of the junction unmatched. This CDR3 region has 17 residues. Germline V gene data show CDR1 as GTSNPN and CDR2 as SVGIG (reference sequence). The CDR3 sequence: CAWGVGVSGREQETQYF. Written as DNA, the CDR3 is TGTGCCTGGGGGGTAGGGGTTAGCGGGAGGGAGCAAGAGACCCAGTACTTC.

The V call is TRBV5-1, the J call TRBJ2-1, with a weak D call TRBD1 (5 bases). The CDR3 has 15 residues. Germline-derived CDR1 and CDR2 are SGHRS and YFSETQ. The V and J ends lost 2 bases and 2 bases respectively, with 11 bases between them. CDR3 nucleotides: TGCGCCAGCAGCTTTTCAAGGGGCGCCTACAATGAGCAGTTCTTC. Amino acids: CASSFSRGAYNEQFF.

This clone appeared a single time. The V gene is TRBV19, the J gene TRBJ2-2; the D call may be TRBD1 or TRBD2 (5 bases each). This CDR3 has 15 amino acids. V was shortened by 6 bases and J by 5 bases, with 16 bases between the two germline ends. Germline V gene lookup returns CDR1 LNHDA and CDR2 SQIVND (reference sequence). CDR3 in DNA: TGTGCCAGTAGCCCCGGGACCCTCCTTACCGGGGAGCTGTTTTTT. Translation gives CASSPGTLLTGELFF.

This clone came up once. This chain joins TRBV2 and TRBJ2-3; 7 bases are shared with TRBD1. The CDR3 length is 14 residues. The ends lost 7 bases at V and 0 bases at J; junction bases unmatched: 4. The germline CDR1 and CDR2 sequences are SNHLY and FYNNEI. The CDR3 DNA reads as TGTGCCAGCATGGACAGGACTAGCACAGATACGCAGTATTTT. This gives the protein CASMDRTSTDTQYF. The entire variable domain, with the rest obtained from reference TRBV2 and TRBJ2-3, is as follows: EPEVTQTPSHQVTQMGQEVILRCVPISNHLYFYWYRQILGQKVEFLVSFYNNEISEKSEIFDDQFSVERPDGSNFTLKIRSTKLEDSAMYFCASMDRTSTDTQYFGPGTRLTVL.

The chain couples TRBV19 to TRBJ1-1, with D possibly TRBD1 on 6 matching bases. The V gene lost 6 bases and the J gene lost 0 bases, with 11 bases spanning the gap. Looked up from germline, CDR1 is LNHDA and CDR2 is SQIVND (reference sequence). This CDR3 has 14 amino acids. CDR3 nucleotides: TGTGCCAGTAGCCAGACAGGACTGAACACTGAAGCTTTCTTT. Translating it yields CASSQTGLNTEAFF.

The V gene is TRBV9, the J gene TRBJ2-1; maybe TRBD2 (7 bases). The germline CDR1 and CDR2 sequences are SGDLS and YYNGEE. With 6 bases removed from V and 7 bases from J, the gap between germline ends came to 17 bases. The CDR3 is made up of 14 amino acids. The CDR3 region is CASTVGGAPNEQFF. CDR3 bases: TGTGCCAGCACCGTGGGGGGGGCCCCAAATGAGCAGTTCTTC.

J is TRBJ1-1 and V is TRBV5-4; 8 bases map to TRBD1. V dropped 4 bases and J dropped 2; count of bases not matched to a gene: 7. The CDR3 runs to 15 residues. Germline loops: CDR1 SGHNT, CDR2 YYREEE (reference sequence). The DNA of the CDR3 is TGTGCCAGCAGCCGTAAAGACAGGGGAAACACTGAAGCTTTCTTT. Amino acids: CASSRKDRGNTEAFF.

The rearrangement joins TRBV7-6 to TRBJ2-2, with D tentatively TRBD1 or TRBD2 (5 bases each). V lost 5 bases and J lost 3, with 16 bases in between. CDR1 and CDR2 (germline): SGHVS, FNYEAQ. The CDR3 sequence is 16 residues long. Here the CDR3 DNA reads TGTGCCAGCAGCCCTCCGAGAGGGGTGGACACCGGGGAGCTGTTTTTT. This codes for CASSPPRGVDTGELFF.

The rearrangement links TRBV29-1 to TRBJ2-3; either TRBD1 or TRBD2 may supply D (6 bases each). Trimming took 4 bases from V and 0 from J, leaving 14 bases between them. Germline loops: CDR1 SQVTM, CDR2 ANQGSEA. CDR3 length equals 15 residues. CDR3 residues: CSVVGGGRSTDTQYF. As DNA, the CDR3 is TGCAGCGTTGTGGGGGGCGGACGAAGCACAGATACGCAGTATTTT.

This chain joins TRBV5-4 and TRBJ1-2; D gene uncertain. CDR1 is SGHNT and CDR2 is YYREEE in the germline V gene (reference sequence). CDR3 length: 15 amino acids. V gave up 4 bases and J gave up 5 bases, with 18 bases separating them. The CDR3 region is CASSPEAGSFYGYTF. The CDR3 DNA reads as TGTGCCAGCAGCCCGGAGGCCGGCAGTTTTTATGGCTACACCTTC. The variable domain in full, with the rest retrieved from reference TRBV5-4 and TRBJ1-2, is ETGVTQSPTHLIKTRGQQVTLRCSSQSGHNTVSWYQQALGQGPQFIFQYYREEENGRGNFPPRFSGLQFPNYSSELNVNALELDDSALYLCASSPEAGSFYGYTFGSGTRLTVV.

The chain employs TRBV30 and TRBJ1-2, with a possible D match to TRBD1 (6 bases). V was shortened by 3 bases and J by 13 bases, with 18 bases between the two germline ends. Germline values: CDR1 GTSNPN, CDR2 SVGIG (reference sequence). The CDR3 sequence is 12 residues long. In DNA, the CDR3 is TGTGCCTGGAGCGACGGGACACCGGCCCCCACCTTC. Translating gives CAWSDGTPAPTF.

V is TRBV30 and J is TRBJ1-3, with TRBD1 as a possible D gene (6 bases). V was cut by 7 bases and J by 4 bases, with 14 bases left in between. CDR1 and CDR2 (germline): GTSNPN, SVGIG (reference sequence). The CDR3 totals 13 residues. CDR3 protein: CAFQGGHGNTIYF. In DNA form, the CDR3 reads TGTGCCTTCCAAGGGGGGCACGGAAACACCATATATTTT.

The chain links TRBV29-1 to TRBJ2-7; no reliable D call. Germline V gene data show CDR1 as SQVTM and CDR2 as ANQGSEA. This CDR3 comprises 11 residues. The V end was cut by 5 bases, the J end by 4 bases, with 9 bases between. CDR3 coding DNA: TGCAGCGTTAGAAGGAATTACGAGCAGTACTTC. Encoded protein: CSVRRNYEQYF.

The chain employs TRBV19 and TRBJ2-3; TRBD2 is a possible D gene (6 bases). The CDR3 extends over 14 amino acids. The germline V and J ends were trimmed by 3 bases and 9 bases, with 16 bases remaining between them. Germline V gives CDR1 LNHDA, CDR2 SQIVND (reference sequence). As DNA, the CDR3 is TGTGCCAGTAGTATGGCGGGGACCCCGGGGACGCAGTATTTT. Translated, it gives CASSMAGTPGTQYF.

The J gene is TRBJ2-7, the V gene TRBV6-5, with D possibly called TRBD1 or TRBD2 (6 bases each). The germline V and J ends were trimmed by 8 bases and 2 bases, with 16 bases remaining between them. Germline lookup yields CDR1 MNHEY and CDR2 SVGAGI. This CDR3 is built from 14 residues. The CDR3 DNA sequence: TGTGCCAGCCTGGACAGCGGGCCCCCCTACGAGCAGTACTTC. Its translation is CASLDSGPPYEQYF.

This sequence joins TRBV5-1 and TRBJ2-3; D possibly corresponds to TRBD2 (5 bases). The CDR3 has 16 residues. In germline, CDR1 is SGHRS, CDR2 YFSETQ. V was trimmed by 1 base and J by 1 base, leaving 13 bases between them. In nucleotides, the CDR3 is TGCGCCAGCAGCTTGCCTCGGGGTGGTGGCACAGATACGCAGTATTTT. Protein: CASSLPRGGGTDTQYF. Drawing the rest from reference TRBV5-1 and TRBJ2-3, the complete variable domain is KAGVTQTPRYLIKTRGQQVTLSCSPISGHRSVSWYQQTPGQGLQFLFEYFSETQRNKGNFPGRFSGRQFSNSRSEMNVSTLELGDSALYLCASSLPRGGGTDTQYFGPGTRLTVL.

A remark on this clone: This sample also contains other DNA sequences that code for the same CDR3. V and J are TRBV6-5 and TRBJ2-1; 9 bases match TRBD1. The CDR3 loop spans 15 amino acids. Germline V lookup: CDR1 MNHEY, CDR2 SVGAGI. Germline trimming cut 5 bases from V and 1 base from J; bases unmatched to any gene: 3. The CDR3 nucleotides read TGTGCCAGCAGTCGTGGACAGGGGTCCTACAATGAGCAGTTCTTC. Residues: CASSRGQGSYNEQFF.

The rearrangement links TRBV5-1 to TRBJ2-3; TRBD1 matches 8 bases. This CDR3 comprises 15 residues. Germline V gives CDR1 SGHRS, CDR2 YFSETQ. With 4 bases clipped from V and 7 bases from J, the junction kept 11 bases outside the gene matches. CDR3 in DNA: TGCGCCAGCAGCCCTCGGACAGGGTCGGCAAATACGCAGTATTTT. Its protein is CASSPRTGSANTQYF.

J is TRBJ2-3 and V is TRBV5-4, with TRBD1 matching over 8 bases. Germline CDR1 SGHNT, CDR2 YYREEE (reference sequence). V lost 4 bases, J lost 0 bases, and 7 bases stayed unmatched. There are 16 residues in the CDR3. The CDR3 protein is CASSTNRGSSTDTQYF. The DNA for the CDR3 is TGTGCCAGCAGCACGAACAGGGGGTCCAGCACAGATACGCAGTATTTT.

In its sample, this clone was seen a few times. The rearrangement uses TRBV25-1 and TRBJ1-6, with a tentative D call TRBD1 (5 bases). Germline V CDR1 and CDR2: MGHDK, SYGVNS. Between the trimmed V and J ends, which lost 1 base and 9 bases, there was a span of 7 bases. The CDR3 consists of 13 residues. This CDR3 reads CASSESGSSPLHF. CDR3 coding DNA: TGTGCCAGCAGTGAATCAGGGAGTTCACCCCTCCACTTT.

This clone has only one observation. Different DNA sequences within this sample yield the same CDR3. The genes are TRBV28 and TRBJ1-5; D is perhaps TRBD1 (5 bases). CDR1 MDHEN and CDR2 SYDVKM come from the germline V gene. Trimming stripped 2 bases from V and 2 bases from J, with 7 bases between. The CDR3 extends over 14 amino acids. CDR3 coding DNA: TGTGCCAGCAGTTTAGGCAGGGGCAATCAGCCCCAGCATTTT. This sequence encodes CASSLGRGNQPQHF.

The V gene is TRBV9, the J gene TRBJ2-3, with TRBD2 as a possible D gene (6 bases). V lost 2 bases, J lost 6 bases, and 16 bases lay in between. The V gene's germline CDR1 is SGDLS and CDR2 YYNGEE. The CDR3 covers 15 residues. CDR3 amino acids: CASSVGGSGVDTQYF. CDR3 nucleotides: TGTGCCAGCAGCGTCGGGGGATCTGGTGTGGATACGCAGTATTTT.

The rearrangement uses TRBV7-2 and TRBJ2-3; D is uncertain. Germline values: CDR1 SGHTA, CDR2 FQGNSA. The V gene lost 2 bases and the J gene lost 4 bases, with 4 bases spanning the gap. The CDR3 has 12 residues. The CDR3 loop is CASSLWSDTQYF. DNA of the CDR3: TGTGCCAGCAGCTTATGGTCAGATACGCAGTATTTT.

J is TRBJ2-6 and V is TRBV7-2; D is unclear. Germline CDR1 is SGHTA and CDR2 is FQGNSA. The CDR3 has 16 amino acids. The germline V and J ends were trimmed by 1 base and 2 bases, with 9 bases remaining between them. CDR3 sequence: CASSLVPLAGANVLTF. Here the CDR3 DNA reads TGTGCCAGCAGCTTAGTTCCCCTCGCTGGGGCCAACGTCCTGACTTTC.